Reported below is one T cell receptor (beta chain). This clone has only a few counts. Its antigen is currently not known. Per-nucleotide qualities are absent, and no much larger clonotype sits a single base away. The CDR3 regions of human TCRbeta chains were analyzed by immunosequencing. The source study handled its data this way. TCRs in the repertoires were matched against a reference library of SARS-CoV-2-specific TCRs that had been generated with the MIRA antigen-specificity platform. Breadth meant the fraction of unique TCRs that were SARS-CoV-2-associated, whereas depth meant the fraction of total T cells that were SARS-CoV-2-associated. Using the MIRA data, each spike-specific TCR was mapped to the spike region that the TCR reacts to and placed in a CD4 or CD8 class. Log10-transformed breadth and depth values were compared by one-way ANOVA with Sidak's multiple comparisons tests. TCRdb took over this immuneACCESS table, retaining in-frame rearrangements with V and J assigned. Such tables are incomplete; in checked studies, under half of the missing clones stem from an unresolved V gene, and the remainder is unexplained. V, J and clone size reflect that table, while D and trimming were determined from the DNA. The sample records 100,000 to 150,000 clones, roughly 93% of which are singletons. Of the sample, around 0.98% falls within the top ten clones.

This record comes from a study of T cell responses to AZD1222 COVID-19 vaccine (dated by TCRdb to the early 2020s). Notes on the research overall: TCR sequencing was performed for 233 trial participants, of whom some 200 were given two doses of AZD1222 and 26 were given two doses of MenACWY control vaccine. Trial participants were enrolled by age into subgroups of 18-55, 56-69 and 70-plus years, and around 150, 28 and 57 TCR-sequenced participants, respectively, were included in these subgroups. Results the study describes overall, beyond this receptor: In the small 56-69-year group, the increase in depth fell short of significance, most likely because of low power. Because no day 14 peak-response samples were available, repertoires were characterized only after the peak T cell response. Participants were mostly white British, with more females than males. The authors suggested clonal diversity may have been underestimated. Conclusions about previously exposed vaccinees were limited because only six or seven AZD1222 recipients were SARS-CoV-2 seropositive at baseline. CD4 TCRs associated with the vaccine covered the entire spike protein, and the dominant responses were in regions 160-218 and 743-854. Epitopes outside the regions mutated in the B.1.351 and B.1.1.7 variants were reportedly recognized by nearly half of the unique spike-specific TCRs. Spike-specific TCR breadth and depth rose significantly after two AZD1222 doses compared with day 0 and with MenACWY recipients.

The time point label, as the study defines it: about 28 days (+/-7) after the second vaccine dose. AZD1222 recipients whose second dose came at about 4 weeks and those whose second dose came at about 12 weeks were combined into one group, since spike-specific TCR depth and breadth did not differ between the two schedules. Vaccinee samples came from UK trials COV001 and COV002, including a single-blind randomized controlled phase 2/3 trial of AZD1222 (ChAdOx1 nCoV-19) in healthy adults. For TCRbeta chain sequencing, PBMC samples were collected from trial participants at day 0 and at day 28 after the second dose. CDR1 and CDR2 (MGHRA, YSYEKL) derive from the germline V gene. The CDR3 covers 21 residues, taking in both the cysteine and the phenylalanine. The kept DNA is CDR3 alone, 63 bases in frame from the first base. V lost 1 base and J lost 0 bases, and the count of bases not matched to a germline gene is 16.

This TCR derives from an adult who received the AZD1222 COVID-19 vaccine. This receptor chain uses TRBV4-1 and TRBJ1-3, and 9 bases in between align with TRBD1. Source: peripheral blood, taken 28 days after the second AZD1222 dose. The DNA reads as follows: TGCGCCAGCAGCCAAGTAGGATTCAGGACAGGGGCCACCCTCTCTGGAAACACCATATATTTT. Its protein is CASSQVGFRTGATLSGNTIYF.